This entry is about one T cell receptor (beta chain). What it recognizes is unknown. CDR3 length: 16 residues. Trimming removed 4 bases at V and 2 bases at J, with 15 bases between. From germline, CDR1 is SGHNT and CDR2 YYREEE (reference sequence). The sample comes from a study of T cell clones after liver transplantation. Study background: A pre-transplant mixed lymphocyte reaction with TCRbeta sequencing defined graft-donor-reactive clones followed in post-transplant blood. Pre-transplant mixed lymphocyte reactions yielded third-party-reactive TCRbeta sequences as comparators for graft-donor-reactive sequences.

Findings of the study overall: Post-transplant, graft-donor-reactive CD4 TCRbeta sequences in blood dropped significantly in most of the 8 subjects. Rather than being deleted, graft donor-reactive T cells may have moved into the graft.

Generated by immunoSEQ multiplex PCR, the TCRdb table keeps only in-frame clones and is missing some. There are roughly 55,000 clones in the sample; 65% to 80% occur only once, and 8.5% to 10% lies in the top ten. This sequence was found in a human patient who received a liver transplant. The graft donor may have given rise to some T cells. The rearrangement uses TRBV5-4 and TRBJ2-2, with D possibly matching TRBD1 (6 bases). The starting material was CD4+ T cells from blood, obtained around 54 months after liver transplant. CDR3 nucleotide sequence: TGTGCCAGCAGCCCGACTAAGGACAGAAACACCGGGGAGCTGTTTTTT. Protein product: CASSPTKDRNTGELFF.